This T cell receptor (beta chain) is from a study of CD8+ T cells in alopecia areata. Overall study: The protocol delivered tofacitinib for 6 to 18 months, then withdrew it for 6 months. Study-wide results and limits: Among the top 100, expanded CD8+ clones were significantly decreased by tofacitinib, as was scalp clonality. In scalp and blood during tofacitinib, many expanded lesional clones persisted.

Reverse transcribed after extraction, RNA yielded cDNA as the sequencing template. Using immunoSEQ multiplex PCR, the repertoire was profiled, and TCRdb retains in-frame clones only, with some absent. Counted here are a few hundred thousand clones, just over 65% occurring once; the ten biggest clones make up 1.2%. Notes on this clone: Antigen: not known.

There are 14 residues in the CDR3. V shed 3 bases and J shed 8 bases, with 14 bases lying between them. The germline V gene has CDR1 SNHLY and CDR2 FYNNEI. As to treatment: oral pan-JAK inhibitor, 5-10 mg twice daily. The study team obtained lesional scalp punch biopsies and peripheral blood from alopecia areata patients. The sequence derives from a human donor with alopecia areata. The specimen was CD4+ T cells sorted from blood, collected around week 44, from a patient treated with tofacitinib. The rearrangement links TRBV2 to TRBJ2-1; D is perhaps TRBD2 (6 bases). The CDR3 DNA follows: TGTGCCAGCAGTGACCTCTGGGGGGACTATGAGCAGTTCTTC. Its translation: CASSDLWGDYEQFF. The full variable domain, rest sourced from reference TRBV2 and TRBJ2-1, is EPEVTQTPSHQVTQMGQEVILRCVPISNHLYFYWYRQILGQKVEFLVSFYNNEISEKSEIFDDQFSVERPDGSNFTLKIRSTKLEDSAMYFCASSDLWGDYEQFFGPGTRLTVL.